These 5 T cell receptor beta chains share one sample of origin, sequenced in a study of T cell responses to AZD1222 COVID-19 vaccine. Libraries were prepared by immunoSEQ multiplex PCR; TCRdb keeps only in-frame clonotypes and omits some of them. Of around 100,000 clones in the sample, approximately 88% were seen once. This specimen was peripheral blood, taken 28 days after the second AZD1222 dose. Receptor source: an adult who received the AZD1222 COVID-19 vaccine.

The rearrangement uses TRBV12-5 and TRBJ1-1; D unresolved. The V and J ends lost 0 bases and 1 base respectively, with 3 bases between them. CDR3 length: 13 residues. Germline CDR1 reads LGHNT; CDR2 reads FRNRAP. The CDR3 here is CASGLVGNTEAFF. CDR3 bases: TGTGCTAGTGGTTTGGTAGGGAACACTGAAGCTTTCTTT.

The gene calls are TRBV27 and TRBJ2-7; maybe TRBD2 (6 bases). Trimming removed 5 bases from V and 2 bases from J, with 13 bases in between. CDR3 length equals 14 residues. The V gene's germline CDR1 is MNHEY and CDR2 SMNVEV (reference sequence). The CDR3 loop reads CASSPGLPTYEQYF. DNA of the CDR3: TGTGCCAGCAGTCCGGGACTTCCAACCTACGAGCAGTACTTC.

J is TRBJ1-1 and V is TRBV10-2; D is perhaps TRBD1 (6 bases). This CDR3 contains 14 residues. The germline V gene encodes CDR1 WSHSY and CDR2 SAAADI. Trimming took 3 bases from V and 0 from J, leaving 8 bases between them. DNA for the CDR3: TGCGCCAGCAGTGATGCAGGGGTGAACACTGAAGCTTTCTTT. This encodes CASSDAGVNTEAFF.

This clone appeared a few times. The V call is TRBV7-9, the J call TRBJ1-4, with TRBD1 identical over 7 bases. The CDR3 totals 16 residues. Trimming removed 1 base from V and 0 bases from J; junction bases left unmatched: 2. Germline CDR1 reads SEHNR; CDR2 reads FQNEAQ (reference sequence). CDR3 bases: TGTGCCAGCAGCTTAGGACAGGGATCAACTAATGAAAAACTGTTTTTT. It specifies CASSLGQGSTNEKLFF.

This chain connects TRBV10-1 to TRBJ2-2, with TRBD2 as a possible D gene (5 bases). CDR1 is WNHNN, CDR2 SYGVQD, per germline (reference sequence). The CDR3 extends over 14 amino acids. V was shortened by 3 bases and J by 8 bases, with 13 bases between the two germline ends. CDR3 sequence reads: CASSDVAGWGELFF. CDR3 coding DNA: TGCGCCAGCAGTGATGTCGCGGGTTGGGGGGAGCTGTTTTTT.